These 21 T cell receptor beta chains came from one sample sequenced in a study of CD8 T cells in ankylosing spondylitis. TCRdb re-derived calls from the 5' RACE reads in MiXCR, one entry per CDR3 protein. The data show 300,000 to 350,000 distinct CDR3 sequences, about 20% seen once. Source material: blood, either unsorted or a sorted T cell fraction (not recorded which). The source of these receptors is a female donor with ankylosing spondylitis or in good health (not recorded which).

This sequence joins TRBV6-2 or TRBV6-3 and TRBJ2-7, with TRBD1 matching over 7 bases. V dropped 2 bases and J dropped 3; count of bases not matched to a gene: 7. Germline V gene lookup returns CDR1 MNHEY and CDR2 SVGEGT. There are 15 residues in the CDR3. The CDR3 sequence: CASSYPGQIYYEQYF. The CDR3 coding sequence is TGTGCCAGCAGTTACCCGGGACAGATTTACTACGAGCAGTACTTC.

The rearrangement links TRBV7-2 to TRBJ2-3; D unclear. The length of the CDR3 is 15 residues. Trimming took off 5 bases at V and 0 bases at J, with 12 bases between the two ends. Germline V gene data show CDR1 as SGHTA and CDR2 as FQGNSA. The CDR3 DNA reads TGTGCCAGCAGCCGAAATGCTCCTAGCACAGATACGCAGTATTTT. Its protein product is CASSRNAPSTDTQYF.

The chain links TRBV5-4 to TRBJ1-1, with D hard to call. CDR3 size: 13 residues. The V end lost 6 bases, the J end lost 1 base, and 10 bases lay between the germline ends. Germline CDR1 and CDR2: SGHNT and YYREEE (reference sequence). The DNA for the CDR3 is TGTGCCAGCAACCCGTTACCGAACACTGAAGCTTTCTTT. Translation: CASNPLPNTEAFF.

In its sample, this clonotype was seen many times. The V and J genes are TRBV5-1 and TRBJ2-3; TRBD2 might be the D (5 bases). The V and J ends lost 2 bases and 3 bases respectively, with 16 bases between them. The CDR3 totals 16 residues. Germline-derived CDR1 and CDR2 are SGHRS and YFSETQ. CDR3 region: CASSFGPLGGTDTQYF. CDR3 coding DNA: TGCGCCAGCAGCTTTGGACCCCTAGGAGGAACAGATACGCAGTATTTT.

This clonotype was seen only a few times. The J gene is TRBJ2-1, the V gene TRBV6-2 or TRBV6-3, with D possibly TRBD2 on 5 matching bases. In germline, CDR1 is MNHEY, CDR2 SVGEGT. This CDR3 has 12 amino acids. V lost 6 bases to trimming and J lost 7 bases, with 10 bases between them. CDR3 bases: TGTGCCAGCAGCTCCGCGGGTAATGAGCAGTTCTTC. Its protein is CASSSAGNEQFF.

This clonotype was picked up many times. This chain links TRBV20-1 with TRBJ2-3; D possibly corresponds to TRBD1 (6 bases). Per the germline V gene, CDR1 is DFQATT and CDR2 is SNEGSKA (reference sequence). V was pared by 6 bases and J by 4 bases, with 17 bases between. The CDR3 is 14 amino acids. The CDR3 coding sequence is TGCAGTGCCGCTTTGAGGGGGATAGCAGATACGCAGTATTTT. It translates to CSAALRGIADTQYF.

This clonotype came up a few times. The chain has TRBV6-5 and TRBJ1-1; a weak D match, TRBD1 (5 bases). V was trimmed by 1 base and J by 5 bases, leaving 11 bases between them. CDR1 is MNHEY, CDR2 SVGAGI, per germline. The CDR3 sequence is 14 residues long. The CDR3 sequence is CASSYFRGGTEAFF. CDR3 nucleotide sequence: TGTGCCAGCAGTTACTTTCGGGGGGGGACTGAAGCTTTCTTT.

Only a few counts were recorded for this clonotype. V is TRBV5-5 and J is TRBJ2-5; TRBD1 agrees at 7 bases. The CDR3 loop spans 16 amino acids. V lost 5 bases to trimming and J lost 5 bases; unmatched junction nucleotides: 15. Germline V CDR1 and CDR2: SGHKS, YYEKEE (reference sequence). CDR3 DNA sequence: TGTGCCAGCAGTCAGTGGACAGGACTGCAACGGGAGACCCAGTACTTC. Amino acid sequence: CASSQWTGLQRETQYF.

The sample holds many counts of this clonotype. The chain is built from TRBV6-5 and TRBJ1-5; a possible D gene is TRBD1 (5 bases). CDR3 length equals 14 residues. V was pared by 5 bases and J by 7 bases, with 15 bases between. Germline V lookup: CDR1 MNHEY, CDR2 SVGAGI. The CDR3 protein is CASSHRWQGQPQHF. CDR3 nucleotide sequence: TGTGCCAGCAGTCACCGGTGGCAGGGCCAGCCCCAGCATTTT.

This clonotype was counted between two and nine times. The rearrangement uses TRBV30 and TRBJ2-4; TRBD2 aligns across 9 bases. Trimming took 0 bases from V and 0 from J; bases not matched to a gene: 6. Germline V gives CDR1 GTSNPN, CDR2 SVGIG (reference sequence). The length of the CDR3 is 17 residues. The CDR3 DNA follows: TGTGCCTGGAGTGTATCTAGCGGGGTCCTAGCCAAAAACATTCAGTACTTC. Translating it yields CAWSVSSGVLAKNIQYF.

The chain combines TRBV20-1 with TRBJ1-2; weak D call: TRBD1 (6 bases). This CDR3 contains 12 residues. Trimming pared 5 bases from V and 4 bases from J, leaving 11 bases between. Germline CDR1 is DFQATT and CDR2 is SNEGSKA (reference sequence). CDR3 sequence: CSARRGAYGYTF. In DNA form, the CDR3 reads TGCAGTGCTCGGAGGGGGGCCTATGGCTACACCTTC.

This clonotype was recorded a few times. V usage is TRBV5-8 and J usage is TRBJ1-4, with unresolved D. Per the germline V gene, CDR1 is SGHTS and CDR2 is YDEGEE. This CDR3 is built from 13 residues. V was pared by 5 bases and J by 7 bases, with 12 bases between. CDR3 protein: CASRSLLSEKLFF. The CDR3 nucleotides are TGTGCCAGCAGGAGCCTATTGAGTGAAAAACTGTTTTTT.

The gene calls are TRBV29-1 and TRBJ1-1; D is ambiguous. CDR3 length: 12 residues. V was pared by 7 bases and J by 3 bases, with 12 bases between. Looked up from germline, CDR1 is SQVTM and CDR2 is ANQGSEA. CDR3 sequence: CSDPGGDTEAFF. CDR3 DNA sequence: TGCAGCGATCCGGGTGGCGACACTGAAGCTTTCTTT.

A few counts support this clonotype. The V call is TRBV11-3, the J call TRBJ2-3, with 9 bases aligning to TRBD2. Trimming cost V 1 base and J 5 bases; bases outside gene matches: 7. CDR1 and CDR2 from the germline V gene are SGHNT and YENEEA. The CDR3 has 16 amino acids. CDR3 DNA: TGTGCCAGCAGCTTAGGTTTAGCGGGAGAGGTAGATACGCAGTATTTT. It translates to CASSLGLAGEVDTQYF.

This clonotype was detected a few times. The V call is TRBV20-1, the J call TRBJ2-7; the match to TRBD1 covers 11 bases. Germline values: CDR1 DFQATT, CDR2 SNEGSKA (reference sequence). V gave up 6 bases and J gave up 2 bases; unmatched junction bases: 6. The CDR3 is 14 residues long. The CDR3 sequence: CSAAGQGATYEQYF. DNA for the CDR3: TGCAGTGCCGCCGGACAGGGGGCGACCTACGAGCAGTACTTC.

This clonotype was picked up a small number of times. This rearrangement joins TRBV12-3 or TRBV12-4 to TRBJ1-4, with TRBD1 matching 9 bases. The CDR3 length is 15 residues. The V gene end was trimmed by 4 bases and the J gene end by 7 bases; junction bases not matched to a gene: 7. CDR3 in amino acids: CASSSTGGLREKLFF. As DNA, the CDR3 is TGTGCCAGCAGTTCTACAGGGGGCCTGCGTGAAAAACTGTTTTTT.

This chain links TRBV20-1 with TRBJ1-6, with D tentatively TRBD1 (6 bases). Germline CDR1 reads DFQATT; CDR2 reads SNEGSKA (reference sequence). Trimming removed 4 bases from V and 7 bases from J, with 14 bases in between. This CDR3 is 14 amino acids long. In DNA form, the CDR3 reads TGCAGTGCTAACCAAGGGGGTTGGAATTCACCCCTCCACTTT. Translation gives CSANQGGWNSPLHF.

The gene calls are TRBV20-1 and TRBJ2-1; tentative D call: TRBD2 (5 bases). The CDR3 length is 15 residues. V lost 0 bases and J 3 bases, leaving 12 bases between the germline ends. The germline gives CDR1 DFQATT, CDR2 SNEGSKA (reference sequence). The CDR3 DNA sequence: TGCAGTGCTAGAGATGGCGCGGGCAGCTACAATGAGCAGTTCTTC. Translating gives CSARDGAGSYNEQFF.

This clonotype was counted between two and nine times. J is TRBJ2-1 and V is TRBV20-1; TRBD2 matches 7 bases. The V gene's germline CDR1 is DFQATT and CDR2 SNEGSKA (reference sequence). CDR3 size: 16 residues. Trimming at V came to 3 bases and at J to 7 bases, leaving 15 bases not matched to a gene. The DNA of the CDR3 is TGCAGTGCTAGGGGGTTCTTGGCGGGAGCGCGGAATGAGCAGTTCTTC. It is translated as CSARGFLAGARNEQFF.

The chain combines TRBV5-1 with TRBJ2-1; no firm D call. The CDR3 covers 13 residues. Trimming stripped 0 bases from V and 9 bases from J, with 10 bases between. CDR1 and CDR2 from the germline V gene are SGHRS and YFSETQ. This CDR3 is CASSLGFGLEQFF. The CDR3 nucleotides read TGCGCCAGCAGCTTGGGGTTCGGCCTTGAGCAGTTCTTC.

This clonotype was seen repeatedly, ten times or more. This sequence joins TRBV6-2 or TRBV6-3 and TRBJ2-1, with TRBD2 identical over 8 bases. The CDR3 runs 15 residues. V lost 5 bases to trimming and J lost 4 bases; unmatched junction nucleotides: 7. In germline, CDR1 is MNHEY, CDR2 SVGEGT. CDR3 sequence: CASSLAGEGYNEQFF. The CDR3 DNA reads as TGTGCCAGCAGTCTAGCGGGCGAGGGGTACAATGAGCAGTTCTTC.